Shown below are 20 T cell receptor beta chains from a single sample sequenced in a study of cytomegalovirus exposure and HLA in healthy donors. The PCR made use of 60 Vbeta and 13 Jbeta primers. TCRdb's table, derived via immunoSEQ multiplex PCR, lists solely in-frame clones and lacks some. The sample includes 150,000 to 200,000 clones, roughly 85% of them seen just once. Sequencing input: PBMCs. The receptor set was obtained from a woman aged 45-60 years in good health and CMV-seronegative.

The rearrangement joins TRBV29-1 to TRBJ2-5; D possibly corresponds to TRBD2 (6 bases). V lost 3 bases and J 5 bases, leaving 13 bases between the germline ends. This CDR3 comprises 13 residues. Germline V gene lookup returns CDR1 SQVTM and CDR2 ANQGSEA. The DNA of the CDR3 is TGCAGCGTTGAGGCCGGGGGTAAGGAGACCCAGTACTTC. Translated, it gives CSVEAGGKETQYF.

The chain is built from TRBV7-2 and TRBJ2-1; D gene unclear. Trimming pared 4 bases from V and 2 bases from J, leaving 9 bases between. CDR1 and CDR2 (germline): SGHTA, FQGNSA. The CDR3 has 14 amino acids. CDR3 amino acids: CASSSTFTYNEQFF. Here the CDR3 DNA reads TGTGCCAGCAGCTCGACATTCACCTACAATGAGCAGTTCTTC.

The chain carries TRBV7-2 and TRBJ2-1; TRBD2 matches 7 bases. In germline, CDR1 is SGHTA, CDR2 FQGNSA. V dropped 5 bases and J dropped 3; count of bases not matched to a gene: 10. The CDR3 extends over 16 amino acids. The CDR3 here is CASSREADAYYNEQFF. The CDR3 DNA follows: TGTGCCAGCAGCCGGGAGGCTGACGCCTACTACAATGAGCAGTTCTTC. Full variable domain (rest looked up from reference TRBV7-2 and TRBJ2-1): GAGVSQSPSNKVTEKGKDVELRCDPISGHTALYWYRQSLGQGLEFLIYFQGNSAPDKSGLPSDRFSAERTGGSVSTLTIQRTQQEDSAVYLCASSREADAYYNEQFFGPGTRLTVL.

This clone occurred a few times. The chain combines TRBV6-1 with TRBJ1-5; D is uncertain. Trimming stripped 0 bases from V and 7 bases from J, with 16 bases between. The CDR3 covers 16 residues. The V gene's germline CDR1 is MNHNS and CDR2 SASEGT. Written as DNA, the CDR3 is TGTGCCAGCAGTGAAGCCCTGGTAGCCCATGGACAGCCCCAGCATTTT. Residues: CASSEALVAHGQPQHF.

The rearrangement joins TRBV2 to TRBJ2-1, with 11 bases fitting TRBD1. This CDR3 comprises 18 residues. Unmatched junction bases numbered 14, after V lost 5 bases and J lost 5 bases. Germline V gene sequence: CDR1 SNHLY, CDR2 FYNNEI. CDR3 sequence: CASSRKPKPGQGDNEQFF. The DNA for the CDR3 is TGTGCCAGCAGTCGAAAACCAAAACCGGGACAGGGGGACAATGAGCAGTTCTTC.

Concerning this clone itself: Other DNA sequences in the sample encode the same CDR3. J is TRBJ2-3 and V is TRBV11-2; D ambiguous. Trimming removed 0 bases at V and 3 bases at J, with 4 bases between. From germline, CDR1 is SGHAT and CDR2 FQNNGV. The CDR3 extends over 13 amino acids. The CDR3 reads CASSLDLTDTQYF. The DNA for the CDR3 is TGTGCCAGCAGCTTAGATCTAACAGATACGCAGTATTTT.

This clone was found a few times. The V call is TRBV6-5, the J call TRBJ1-4; D not certain. Trimming shortened V by 8 bases and J by 5 bases, and 15 bases separated the two germline ends. The CDR3 is made up of 14 amino acids. CDR1 is MNHEY and CDR2 is SVGAGI in the germline V gene. CDR3 in DNA: TGTGCCAGCGCGGAGGGCGGGAAAAATGAAAAACTGTTTTTT. This encodes CASAEGGKNEKLFF.

This rearrangement joins TRBV14 to TRBJ1-2, with D uncertain. CDR1 is SGHDN and CDR2 is FVKESK in the germline V gene. V was trimmed by 1 base and J by 1 base, leaving 4 bases between them. This CDR3 spans 13 amino acids. The CDR3: CASSQGVNYGYTF. The CDR3, as DNA: TGTGCCAGCAGCCAAGGAGTTAACTATGGCTACACCTTC. Using reference TRBV14 and TRBJ1-2 for the parts outside the CDR3, the full variable domain is EAGVTQFPSHSVIEKGQTVTLRCDPISGHDNLYWYRRVMGKEIKFLLHFVKESKQDESGMPNNRFLAERTGGTYSTLKVQPAELEDSGVYFCASSQGVNYGYTFGSGTRLTVV.

This clone was detected only a few times. The V call is TRBV18, the J call TRBJ1-1; the D gene is possibly TRBD1 (6 bases). Per germline, CDR1 KGHSH and CDR2 LQKENI. Trimming pared 3 bases from V and 5 bases from J, leaving 13 bases between. The CDR3 contains 14 residues. CDR3 coding DNA: TGTGCCAGCTCACCGTGGGCAGGGGATACTGAAGCTTTCTTT. Translated: CASSPWAGDTEAFF.

The V call is TRBV7-3, the J call TRBJ2-3, with 9 bases fitting TRBD2. The V gene's germline CDR1 is SGHTA and CDR2 FQGTGA. The CDR3 runs to 18 residues. Trimming removed 5 bases from V and 1 base from J; junction bases left unmatched: 13. CDR3 nucleotide sequence: TGTGCCAGCAGCACGCACCGGGCAGGCGGGAGGGGCACAGATACGCAGTATTTT. Its protein is CASSTHRAGGRGTDTQYF.

This clone was counted a few times. The gene calls are TRBV4-3 and TRBJ2-7; tentatively, D is TRBD2 (6 bases). V gave up 1 base and J gave up 3 bases, with 19 bases separating them. Germline CDR1 and CDR2: LGHNA and YSLEER. The CDR3 has 17 amino acids. As DNA, the CDR3 is TGCGCCAGCAGCCAAGGCCGAGTTTCGCGGGACCACTACGAGCAGTACTTC. Protein sequence: CASSQGRVSRDHYEQYF.

CDR3 sequence: CASSVGGGRETDTQYF. In nucleotides, the CDR3 is TGTGCCAGCAGCGTAGGTGGGGGACGGGAGACAGATACGCAGTATTTT. This sequence joins TRBV9 and TRBJ2-3; D is possibly TRBD2 (6 bases). This CDR3 region has 16 residues. The V end lost 0 bases, the J end lost 3 bases, and 14 bases lay between the germline ends. Per the germline V gene, CDR1 is SGDLS and CDR2 is YYNGEE.

The chain has TRBV11-2 and TRBJ2-5, with 7 bases lining up with TRBD2. The DNA end is more similar to TRBJ2-7, so the J call may be wrong. Germline CDR1 and CDR2: SGHAT and FQNNGV. The CDR3 has 16 amino acids. The CDR3 here is CASSSPPLADHYEQYF. CDR3 nucleotide sequence: TGTGCCAGCAGCTCACCACCCCTAGCGGACCACTACGAGCAGTACTTC.

This clone was recorded once. V and J are TRBV9 and TRBJ2-1; 12 bases align to TRBD2. This CDR3 comprises 16 residues. After removal of 3 bases from V and 7 bases from J, the junction contained 8 bases not matched to a gene. From germline, CDR1 is SGDLS and CDR2 YYNGEE. The CDR3: CASSGKTSGRGNEQFF. For the CDR3, the DNA is TGTGCCAGCAGCGGAAAGACTAGCGGGAGAGGGAATGAGCAGTTCTTC.

The J gene is TRBJ2-3, the V gene TRBV21-1; TRBD2 reflects the table's D call only, with no check against the DNA. TRBV21-1 is an annotated pseudogene. The CDR3 contains 19 residues. For the CDR3, the DNA is TGTGCCAGCAGCAAAGCGGCTAGCGGGAGGCAACCTAGCACAGATACGCAGTATTTT. Translating gives CASSKAASGRQPSTDTQYF.

The table lists this clone with a count of one. V usage is TRBV7-8 and J usage is TRBJ2-1, with 10 bases fitting TRBD2. CDR1 is SGHVS, CDR2 FQNEAQ, per germline. The junction had 8 bases not matched to a gene; V was cut back by 5 bases and J by 1 base. The CDR3 is 17 residues long. The CDR3 nucleotides read TGTGCCAGCAGCCGTTCTCCTAGCGGGAGTTCCTACAATGAGCAGTTCTTC. It specifies CASSRSPSGSSYNEQFF.

The V and J genes are TRBV2 and TRBJ2-7; a weak D match, TRBD1 (6 bases). CDR3 length equals 15 residues. Looked up from germline, CDR1 is SNHLY and CDR2 is FYNNEI. V dropped 0 bases and J dropped 2 bases, with 11 bases sitting between them. The CDR3 bases are TGTGCCAGCAGTGAAGCGGTTGCAGGGGCCTACGAGCAGTACTTC. The encoded protein is CASSEAVAGAYEQYF.

This chain connects TRBV5-1 to TRBJ1-2, with D perhaps TRBD1 (5 bases). In germline, CDR1 is SGHRS, CDR2 YFSETQ. Trimming took 1 base from V and 8 from J, leaving 18 bases between them. This CDR3 spans 15 amino acids. The CDR3, as DNA: TGCGCCAGCAGCTTGTATGCAGGGAATTACCCGGGCTACACCTTC. It specifies CASSLYAGNYPGYTF.

This clone has a single count. The V call is TRBV28, the J call TRBJ1-2; no firm D call. V was cut by 3 bases and J by 2 bases, with 10 bases left in between. From germline, CDR1 is MDHEN and CDR2 SYDVKM. The CDR3 runs 14 residues. The CDR3 region has the DNA TGTGCCAGCAGTTTTCTACGGGGAAACTATGGCTACACCTTC. Its protein product is CASSFLRGNYGYTF.

This chain joins TRBV4-3 and TRBJ2-7; maybe TRBD1 (5 bases). This CDR3 contains 15 residues. V lost 0 bases to trimming and J lost 5 bases, with 14 bases between them. Germline V lookup: CDR1 LGHNA, CDR2 YSLEER. Written as DNA, the CDR3 is TGCGCCAGCAGCCAAGATCCGCAGGGTAAAAACGAGCAGTACTTC. Translation: CASSQDPQGKNEQYF.